This TCR beta chain was found in a study of beta chain features in type 1 diabetes (dated by TCRdb to 2017 to 2018). With respect to the entire study: Mean age, gender distribution, total cell number and subset yield did not differ between patients and healthy donors. Across all samples, almost 110 million sorted cells were examined, and cell number per subset correlated strongly with RNA yield. The study compared the TCRB repertoires of sorted circulating CD4+ T cell subsets in recently diagnosed type 1 diabetes patients with those in matched healthy donors. Whereas all 30 or so donors provided naive and central memory subsets, regulatory and stem cell-like memory subsets were isolated from just 8 patients and about 8 healthy donors. Overall study outcomes, separate from this receptor: The naive, central memory and regulatory TCRB repertoires appeared to resemble one another more closely among patients than among healthy donors. In all four CD4+ subsets, TCRB CDR3 length was moderately but significantly shorter in type 1 diabetes patients. PCR may preferentially amplify shorter templates, but because patient and control samples were amplified and corrected together, any resulting skew would affect both groups equally. Only small numbers of individuals were included in the HLA sub-analyses, which left unresolved whether HLA type had any influence on TCRB rearrangement. At VDJ recombination sites, patients with type 1 diabetes made fewer insertions and deleted more nucleotides, a pattern implying thymic rearrangement abnormalities. Because cDNA rather than genomic DNA was sequenced, highly expressing activated cells could have been over-represented, although no difference in activation and CD3 levels was found between groups.

The High Capacity cDNA Reverse Transcription Kit was used to reverse transcribe all of the isolated RNA, meaning that expressed TCRB transcripts were what got sequenced. Naive, central memory and regulatory T cell samples underwent deep immunoSEQ sequencing, averaging about 3.3 million total reads per sample. Sorted cells were lysed in RLT buffer and RNA was extracted with DNase-treated RNeasy Micro or Mini kits, depending on cell number. Each cell subset was processed on its own to prevent cross-contamination, while patient and healthy donor samples were processed together. The immunoSEQ multiplex PCR was used to amplify TCRB sequences from cDNA, yielding 87-bp fragments that span the CDR3 region. Sequencing of the amplicons was performed on the Illumina HiSeq platform. On the study's bioinformatics: PCR bias was computationally corrected using synthetic template baselines, reads within Hamming distance 2 were collapsed, and singletons that could not be merged were discarded. Reads were aligned against IMGT to assign V, D and J genes, CDR3 length and insertions or deletions at six rearrangement sites. Clonotype counts were normalized to sorted cell number within each subset before computing true diversity and Gini coefficients with the tcR R package. The overlap coefficient, calculated on TCRB nucleotide sequences, was used to measure repertoire sharing. Out-of-frame TCRB sequences from naive cells were analyzed to stand in for the pre-selection repertoire. In its TCRdb copy, this immuneACCESS table keeps in-frame sequences only and misses some clones. Where compared with another copy, unresolved V genes explain less than half of these, and the others have no known cause. V, J and clone size were drawn from that table, and D and trimming were deduced from the DNA. The sample table shows 680,000 or so clones, and around 16% are seen once. The top ten clonotypes cover around 0.1% of the sample.

On this clone itself: It lacks a known antigen. Base-call qualities are not available, and no considerably larger clone is one nucleotide away.

Relative to germline, V is 3 bases shorter and J is 0 bases shorter, with 10 bases between their ends. For CDR1 and CDR2, the germline V gene lists SGDLS and YYNGEE. From its cysteine to its phenylalanine, the CDR3 spans 15 amino acids. The sequence is cut down to CDR3 DNA, 45 bases in frame from base 1. Each donor gave one peripheral blood draw, about 110 mL on average, collected into heparinised tubes. A BD FACSAria II and a panel including CD45RO, CCR7, CD25, CD127, CD95 and CD27 were used to sort naive, central memory, regulatory and stem cell-like memory CD4+ T cells. A purity above 95% was achieved for all sorted populations. Right away, PBMCs were isolated by Lymphoprep density gradient centrifugation and were stained directly, with no culture step. So that batch effects would be minimized, each experiment stained and sorted samples in pairs, pairing one healthy donor with one patient.

The receptor's source is a man aged 18-30 years in good health. Sample: naive CD4+ T cells from blood. The sample's cell subset or site, from its label and the paper: true naive CD4+ T cells. The chain uses TRBV9 and TRBJ1-3, with no confidently assigned D gene. The nucleotide sequence reads TGTGCCAGCAGCGCCTCTCCGAGCTCTGGAAACACCATATATTTT. Its coded protein is CASSASPSSGNTIYF.